Listed below are T cell receptor beta chains from one sample, sequenced in a study of T cells after yellow fever vaccination. TCRdb used MiXCR to reprocess the 5' RACE reads, holding one entry per CDR3 protein. The table includes about 340,000 distinct CDR3 sequences, 3% to 4.5% detected once. Sequencing was performed on PBMCs, taken 5 days after the yellow fever booster vaccination. Receptors originate from a young man who received the YFV17D yellow fever vaccine. Both conserved end residues are part of each CDR3. D genes are given only for firm matches. Not every row has a clone size; where given, it reads once, few, many or a size class.

cdr3_nt: TGTGCCAGCAGCATCCCTTGGGGGGGAGAGACCCAGTACTTC; cdr3_aa: CASSIPWGGETQYF; v_call: TRBV7-8; j_call: TRBJ2-5; clone_size: -; d_call: TRBD2
cdr3_nt: TGTGCCAGCAGTACCGACAGGGGGATAAGCACAGATACGCAGTATTTT; cdr3_aa: CASSTDRGISTDTQYF; v_call: TRBV6-5; j_call: TRBJ2-3; clone_size: few; d_call: TRBD1
cdr3_nt: TGCGCCAGCAGCTTGACAGGGAAAACCTACGAGCAGTACTTC; cdr3_aa: CASSLTGKTYEQYF; v_call: TRBV5-1; j_call: TRBJ2-7; clone_size: -; d_call: -
cdr3_nt: TGTGCCATCAGTGGGTCCGGGAACCAACAAGAGACCCAGTACTTC; cdr3_aa: CAISGSGNQQETQYF; v_call: TRBV10-3; j_call: TRBJ2-5; clone_size: many; d_call: -
cdr3_nt: TGTGCCAGCAGTTACAGCGGGGGCTCCTACAATGAGCAGTTCTTC; cdr3_aa: CASSYSGGSYNEQFF; v_call: TRBV6-5; j_call: TRBJ2-1; clone_size: few; d_call: TRBD2
cdr3_nt: TGTGCCAGCAGTTACTCAGCGGAATTCCCTTGGATTGGCTACACCTTC; cdr3_aa: CASSYSAEFPWIGYTF; v_call: TRBV6-2/TRBV6-3; j_call: TRBJ1-2; clone_size: -; d_call: -
cdr3_nt: TGTGCCAGCAGTCGCGGACAGCTCGGGAATTCACCCCTCCACTTT; cdr3_aa: CASSRGQLGNSPLHF; v_call: TRBV2; j_call: TRBJ1-6; clone_size: few; d_call: -
cdr3_nt: TGTGCCAGCTCACGAGTAGCGGGTCCTACAGATACGCAGTATTTT; cdr3_aa: CASSRVAGPTDTQYF; v_call: TRBV18; j_call: TRBJ2-3; clone_size: many; d_call: TRBD2
cdr3_nt: TGTGCCAGCAGCTCTACCGGGGTAGCGGGGGAAAATGAGCAGTTCTTC; cdr3_aa: CASSSTGVAGENEQFF; v_call: TRBV13; j_call: TRBJ2-1; clone_size: many; d_call: TRBD2
cdr3_nt: TGTGCCACCAGTGATTCGACAGGGGTAAAGGAGACCCAGTACTTC; cdr3_aa: CATSDSTGVKETQYF; v_call: TRBV24-1; j_call: TRBJ2-5; clone_size: many; d_call: TRBD1
cdr3_nt: TGTGCCAGCTCACGGGATTTGGGAACCTACAATGAGCAGTTCTTC; cdr3_aa: CASSRDLGTYNEQFF; v_call: TRBV18; j_call: TRBJ2-1; clone_size: -; d_call: -
cdr3_nt: TGCAGCTATGACCGGAACACTGAAGCTTTCTTT; cdr3_aa: CSYDRNTEAFF; v_call: TRBV29-1; j_call: TRBJ1-1; clone_size: -; d_call: -
cdr3_nt: TGTGCCAGCTCAGGGATACAGACTCTGTACCAAGAGACCCAGTACTTC; cdr3_aa: CASSGIQTLYQETQYF; v_call: TRBV18; j_call: TRBJ2-5; clone_size: -; d_call: -
cdr3_nt: TGCAGTGCATTGGGGCTCGACTTAGAAACGCAGTATTTT; cdr3_aa: CSALGLDLETQYF; v_call: TRBV20-1; j_call: TRBJ2-3; clone_size: few; d_call: -
cdr3_nt: TGTGCCAGCTCACCATCACCGACAGGCTTCTATGGCTACACCTTC; cdr3_aa: CASSPSPTGFYGYTF; v_call: TRBV18; j_call: TRBJ1-2; clone_size: -; d_call: -
cdr3_nt: TGTGCCAGCAGCTCCGGACTAGCGGGGCTCTCCTACAATGAGCAGTTCTTC; cdr3_aa: CASSSGLAGLSYNEQFF; v_call: TRBV7-9; j_call: TRBJ2-1; clone_size: many; d_call: TRBD2
cdr3_nt: TGTGCCAGCAGCGCCGGGGGGGCGGGGGAGACCCAGTACTTC; cdr3_aa: CASSAGGAGETQYF; v_call: TRBV7-2; j_call: TRBJ2-5; clone_size: many; d_call: TRBD2
cdr3_nt: TGTGCCAGCAGCGTGACCGGGACTAGCGAAGAGACCCAGTACTTC; cdr3_aa: CASSVTGTSEETQYF; v_call: TRBV9; j_call: TRBJ2-5; clone_size: few; d_call: TRBD2
cdr3_nt: TGTGCCAGCAGCCAGGAGACTAGCGGGGGGGCTCCCCTGGAGCAGTACTTC; cdr3_aa: CASSQETSGGAPLEQYF; v_call: TRBV4-2; j_call: TRBJ2-7; clone_size: few; d_call: TRBD2
cdr3_nt: TGTGCCAGCAGCCTCCGGACAGAACCCGACTCTGGGGCCAACGTCCTGACTTTC; cdr3_aa: CASSLRTEPDSGANVLTF; v_call: TRBV7-9; j_call: TRBJ2-6; clone_size: few; d_call: -
cdr3_nt: TGTGCCAGCAGCCCCCTGGCGGCCAAAAACATTCAGTACTTC; cdr3_aa: CASSPLAAKNIQYF; v_call: TRBV12-3/TRBV12-4; j_call: TRBJ2-4; clone_size: -; d_call: -
cdr3_nt: TGTGCCAGCAGCCTACGTCACTCCTATGGCTACACCTTC; cdr3_aa: CASSLRHSYGYTF; v_call: TRBV7-9; j_call: TRBJ1-2; clone_size: -; d_call: -
cdr3_nt: TGTGCCAGCAGCTTCAGTAGCATGAACACTGAAGCTTTCTTT; cdr3_aa: CASSFSSMNTEAFF; v_call: TRBV11-2; j_call: TRBJ1-1; clone_size: many; d_call: -
cdr3_nt: TGTGCCAGCACCCCCTTGATCTCTGGAAACACCATATATTTT; cdr3_aa: CASTPLISGNTIYF; v_call: TRBV12-3/TRBV12-4; j_call: TRBJ1-3; clone_size: few; d_call: -
cdr3_nt: TGTGCCAGCACCCTAGGGACAGATACGCAGTATTTT; cdr3_aa: CASTLGTDTQYF; v_call: TRBV7-2; j_call: TRBJ2-3; clone_size: -; d_call: -
cdr3_nt: TGCAGTGCTAGGTTCTATGGCTACACCTTC; cdr3_aa: CSARFYGYTF; v_call: TRBV20-1; j_call: TRBJ1-2; clone_size: -; d_call: -
cdr3_nt: TGTGCTTCTGGCTTTACAGGGGGCTATCAGCCCCAGCATTTT; cdr3_aa: CASGFTGGYQPQHF; v_call: TRBV6-1; j_call: TRBJ1-5; clone_size: few; d_call: TRBD1
cdr3_nt: TGCAGCGTTGAAGTTGCACTGGTAGCTTTCTTT; cdr3_aa: CSVEVALVAFF; v_call: TRBV29-1; j_call: TRBJ1-1; clone_size: -; d_call: -
cdr3_nt: TGCAGTGCTAGCAGGGGGATGTACGAAAAACTGCTTTTT; cdr3_aa: CSASRGMYEKLLF; v_call: TRBV20-1; j_call: TRBJ1-4; clone_size: -; d_call: TRBD1
cdr3_nt: TGTGCCAGCAGCCAAACGACTGAAGCTTTCTTT; cdr3_aa: CASSQTTEAFF; v_call: TRBV7-8; j_call: TRBJ1-1; clone_size: many; d_call: -
cdr3_nt: TGTGCCAGCAGCGGAGGTGGGGCGGTACCGAACACTGAAGCTTTCTTT; cdr3_aa: CASSGGGAVPNTEAFF; v_call: TRBV9; j_call: TRBJ1-1; clone_size: few; d_call: -
cdr3_nt: TGTGCCAGCACCCCAATAGGTCCACCCCTGAGGGAGCAGTACTTC; cdr3_aa: CASTPIGPPLREQYF; v_call: TRBV7-2; j_call: TRBJ2-7; clone_size: -; d_call: -
cdr3_nt: TGTGCCAGCAGCTCGAACAAGGGGGAGACCCAGTACTTC; cdr3_aa: CASSSNKGETQYF; v_call: TRBV7-2; j_call: TRBJ2-5; clone_size: many; d_call: -
cdr3_nt: TGTGCCAGCAGCTTGGATCCGCTCCAAGAGACCCAGTACTTC; cdr3_aa: CASSLDPLQETQYF; v_call: TRBV5-4; j_call: TRBJ2-5; clone_size: few; d_call: -
cdr3_nt: TGCGCCAGCAGCCTCGTGTCTCACAGCACAGATACGCAGTATTTT; cdr3_aa: CASSLVSHSTDTQYF; v_call: TRBV4-1; j_call: TRBJ2-3; clone_size: many; d_call: -
cdr3_nt: TGTGCCAGCAGCTCACCGGGCCGATTCAATGAGCAGTTCTTC; cdr3_aa: CASSSPGRFNEQFF; v_call: TRBV7-2; j_call: TRBJ2-1; clone_size: -; d_call: -
cdr3_nt: TGTGCCAGCAGCCACGGGGACAGGGGGTGGGAGCAGTACTTC; cdr3_aa: CASSHGDRGWEQYF; v_call: TRBV12-3/TRBV12-4; j_call: TRBJ2-7; clone_size: few; d_call: TRBD1
cdr3_nt: TGTGCCAGCAGTCTGACAGGGCACACCGGGGAGCTGTTTTTT; cdr3_aa: CASSLTGHTGELFF; v_call: TRBV6-2/TRBV6-3; j_call: TRBJ2-2; clone_size: many; d_call: TRBD1
cdr3_nt: TGTGCCAGTTCCAGGGATCTCGAGACCCAGTACTTC; cdr3_aa: CASSRDLETQYF; v_call: TRBV6-2/TRBV6-3; j_call: TRBJ2-5; clone_size: -; d_call: -
cdr3_nt: TGTGCCAGCAGTTTAGGCAGGGCTGGGGATCAGCCCCAGCATTTT; cdr3_aa: CASSLGRAGDQPQHF; v_call: TRBV27; j_call: TRBJ1-5; clone_size: few; d_call: -
cdr3_nt: TGTGCCAGCAGCACTACCCTTGGCACCGGGGAGCTGTTTTTT; cdr3_aa: CASSTTLGTGELFF; v_call: TRBV7-2; j_call: TRBJ2-2; clone_size: few; d_call: -
cdr3_nt: TGTGCCAGCTCAGGGATTGATAACTATGGCTACACCTTC; cdr3_aa: CASSGIDNYGYTF; v_call: TRBV18; j_call: TRBJ1-2; clone_size: -; d_call: -
cdr3_nt: TGTGCCAGCAGCTTAGCCGACAGAGCCGCTAACTATGGCTACACCTTC; cdr3_aa: CASSLADRAANYGYTF; v_call: TRBV7-9; j_call: TRBJ1-2; clone_size: few; d_call: -
cdr3_nt: TGCGCCAGCAGCTTGACAGGGGGCGAAGGCTACGAGCAGTACTTC; cdr3_aa: CASSLTGGEGYEQYF; v_call: TRBV5-1; j_call: TRBJ2-7; clone_size: -; d_call: TRBD1
cdr3_nt: TGCGCCAGCAGCCCCCAAGCATCAGGGGGCGGCTACACCTTC; cdr3_aa: CASSPQASGGGYTF; v_call: TRBV4-3; j_call: TRBJ1-2; clone_size: many; d_call: TRBD1
cdr3_nt: TGTGCCAGCAGCCTTCTAGCGGGGGGGCATGTAGATACGCAGTATTTT; cdr3_aa: CASSLLAGGHVDTQYF; v_call: TRBV25-1; j_call: TRBJ2-3; clone_size: -; d_call: TRBD2
cdr3_nt: TGCGCCAGCAGCTCCGGGACCCATCAATCCTTCTACGAGCAGTACTTC; cdr3_aa: CASSSGTHQSFYEQYF; v_call: TRBV5-1; j_call: TRBJ2-7; clone_size: -; d_call: -
cdr3_nt: TGCAGTGCGGGAGACGGGGCGTACTCCTACGAGCAGTACTTC; cdr3_aa: CSAGDGAYSYEQYF; v_call: TRBV20-1; j_call: TRBJ2-7; clone_size: few; d_call: -
cdr3_nt: TGTGCCAGCAGCAACCCGGGACGAGCCAAAAACATTCAGTACTTC; cdr3_aa: CASSNPGRAKNIQYF; v_call: TRBV21-1; j_call: TRBJ2-4; clone_size: -; d_call: -
cdr3_nt: TGTGCTTTAGAGAGCTCCTATAATTCACCCCTCCACTTT; cdr3_aa: CALESSYNSPLHF; v_call: TRBV30; j_call: TRBJ1-6; clone_size: -; d_call: -
cdr3_nt: TGTGCCAGCAGCGGCGGGGGTCTCTACGAGCAGTACTTC; cdr3_aa: CASSGGGLYEQYF; v_call: TRBV6-1; j_call: TRBJ2-7; clone_size: few; d_call: TRBD2
cdr3_nt: TGTGCCAGCAGGCCCATGAACAGGGGGGCGGTAAATCAGCCCCAGCATTTT; cdr3_aa: CASRPMNRGAVNQPQHF; v_call: TRBV6-5; j_call: TRBJ1-5; clone_size: -; d_call: TRBD1
cdr3_nt: TGTGCCAGCAGCCAAGTGGATGGGGCGGCCCAGCATTTT; cdr3_aa: CASSQVDGAAQHF; v_call: TRBV14; j_call: TRBJ1-5; clone_size: many; d_call: -
cdr3_nt: TGTGCCAGCAGTTACGTTTCCGGAGTAGAAAACATTCAGTACTTC; cdr3_aa: CASSYVSGVENIQYF; v_call: TRBV6-5; j_call: TRBJ2-4; clone_size: few; d_call: -